This T cell receptor (beta chain) was identified in a study of T cells in Graves' hyperthyroidism and ophthalmopathy. From RNA transcripts, TCR beta CDR3 regions were amplified. The TCR CDR3 was amplified in a first-round RT-PCR using the HTBI primer set. TCRdb redid the calling of the multiplex PCR reads with MiXCR, one entry per CDR3 protein. Of around 250,000 distinct CDR3 sequences listed, about 14% are singletons. The germline V gene encodes CDR1 SGDLS and CDR2 YYNGEE. Trimming stripped 3 bases from V and 8 bases from J, with 14 bases between. The CDR3 has 13 amino acids. The source of this sequence is a woman in her thirties or forties with Graves' hyperthyroidism that later progressed to Graves' ophthalmopathy. The source material was blood. The chain uses TRBV9 and TRBJ1-2; D not certain. The CDR3 loop is CASSAGSPAGYTF. The CDR3 DNA reads as TGTGCCAGCAGCGCTGGGTCTCCGGCGGGCTACACCTTC. The full variable domain, with the rest looked up from reference TRBV9 and TRBJ1-2, is DSGVTQTPKHLITATGQRVTLRCSPRSGDLSVYWYQQSLDQGLQFLIQYYNGEERAKGNILERFSAQQFPDLHSELNLSSLELGDSALYFCASSAGSPAGYTFGSGTRLTVV.